The 16 T cell receptor beta chains in this list originate from one sample, sequenced in a study of cytomegalovirus exposure and HLA in healthy donors (dated by TCRdb to the late 2010s). Receptor libraries were prepared by the immunoSEQ multiplex PCR assay. For the multiplex PCR, a mixture combining 60 forward primers for TCR Vbeta segments and 13 reverse primers for TCR Jbeta segments was used. This is the immuneACCESS table as TCRdb keeps it, with only in-frame sequences that have V and J called. A part of the clones is gone; compared with another copy, unresolved V genes explain less than half, and the rest is unexplained. For this sample there are 70,000 to 90,000 clones; more than 65% appear just once. The top ten clones comprise 15% to 20% of the sample. Sequenced material: PBMCs. Receptors were obtained from a man between 65 and 79 years old in good health and CMV-seropositive.

The V and J genes are TRBV6-1 and TRBJ1-6; 7 bases align to TRBD1. V was clipped by 3 bases and J by 8 bases; unmatched bases: 7. From germline, CDR1 is MNHNS and CDR2 SASEGT. The CDR3 has 15 amino acids. CDR3 coding DNA: TGTGCCAGCAGTGACCGACAGGGCCCCCATTCACCCCTCCACTTT. Its translation: CASSDRQGPHSPLHF.

V usage is TRBV27 and J usage is TRBJ1-4; 7 bases align to TRBD1. Germline lookup yields CDR1 MNHEY and CDR2 SMNVEV (reference sequence). V was clipped by 4 bases and J by 10 bases; unmatched bases: 9. This CDR3 has 14 residues. The CDR3 bases are TGTGCCAGCAGTTCCGACAGGGAGATAGGAAAACTGTTTTTT. Translated, it gives CASSSDREIGKLFF.

The V and J genes are TRBV10-3 and TRBJ1-5; D gene ambiguous. The germline V gene encodes CDR1 ENHRY and CDR2 SYGVKD. Trimming stripped 2 bases from V and 0 bases from J, with 5 bases between. The CDR3 spans 14 residues. The CDR3 DNA reads as TGTGCCATCAGTGAGGAGTATAGCAATCAGCCCCAGCATTTT. Encoded protein: CAISEEYSNQPQHF.

The genes are TRBV7-3 and TRBJ1-6; D may be TRBD1 (6 bases). Trimming took off 4 bases at V and 9 bases at J, with 16 bases between the two ends. The germline gives CDR1 SGHTA, CDR2 FQGTGA. The CDR3 runs 15 residues. The DNA for the CDR3 is TGTGCCAGCAGCTCACAGTCGGGGGGCGGTTCACCCCTCCACTTT. This codes for CASSSQSGGGSPLHF. Supplemented by reference TRBV7-3 and TRBJ1-6, the full variable domain reads GAGVSQTPSNKVTEKGKYVELRCDPISGHTALYWYRQSLGQGPEFLIYFQGTGAADDSGLPNDRFFAVRPEGSVSTLKIQRTERGDSAVYLCASSSQSGGGSPLHFGNGTRLTVT.

This rearrangement joins TRBV6-6 to TRBJ1-4; TRBD1 aligns across 10 bases. The CDR3 totals 16 residues. J gave up 8 bases and V 6 bases, and 12 bases lay outside the gene matches. The V gene's germline CDR1 is MNHNY and CDR2 SVGAGI (reference sequence). CDR3 amino acids: CASRRPGQGSVEKLFF. The CDR3 DNA follows: TGTGCCAGCAGACGACCGGGACAGGGGTCGGTGGAAAAACTGTTTTTT.

The gene calls are TRBV6-1 and TRBJ2-5, with 11 bases aligning to TRBD2. With 2 bases clipped from V and 5 bases from J, the junction kept 4 bases outside the gene matches. The CDR3 is made up of 15 amino acids. The germline V gene encodes CDR1 MNHNS and CDR2 SASEGT. The CDR3 DNA follows: TGTGCCAGCAGTGAAAGCACTAGCGGGAGCGAGACCCAGTACTTC. Translation gives CASSESTSGSETQYF.

The sample holds a few counts of this clone. The chain employs TRBV28 and TRBJ1-1, with D unresolved. Per germline, CDR1 MDHEN and CDR2 SYDVKM. The CDR3 loop spans 12 amino acids. Between the trimmed V and J ends, which lost 6 bases and 3 bases, there was a span of 8 bases. The CDR3 nucleotides are TGTGCCAGCAGGCAGGCTGACACTGAAGCTTTCTTT. This codes for CASRQADTEAFF.

The rearrangement uses TRBV6-4 and TRBJ2-1, with 8 bases lining up with TRBD2. J was trimmed by 9 bases and V by 8 bases; bases with no gene match: 9. CDR1 and CDR2 (germline): MRHNA, SNTAGT. The CDR3 runs 13 residues. CDR3 coding DNA: TGTGCCAGCTCGGTGCAGCGGGGGATTGAGCAGTTCTTC. Translated, it gives CASSVQRGIEQFF.

The chain combines TRBV9 with TRBJ1-2; weak D call: TRBD1 (5 bases). Germline loops: CDR1 SGDLS, CDR2 YYNGEE. This CDR3 is 14 amino acids long. Trimming cost V 4 bases and J 0 bases, with 10 bases left between them. The CDR3 DNA reads as TGTGCCAGCAGCTCCCGGACATCTAACTATGGCTACACCTTC. Encoded protein: CASSSRTSNYGYTF.

V gene TRBV14 combines with J gene TRBJ2-3; TRBD2 matches at 7 bases. CDR1 is SGHDN, CDR2 FVKESK, per germline. V trimming: 6 bases; J trimming: 1 base; junction bases outside the gene matches: 7. The CDR3 covers 15 residues. In DNA, the CDR3 is TGTGCCAGCAGTGACGGGACTACTCGCACAGATACGCAGTATTTT. It specifies CASSDGTTRTDTQYF.

This clone came up a few times. This chain uses TRBV7-9 with TRBJ1-5; 7 bases map to TRBD1. The CDR3 sequence is 14 residues long. The V gene end was trimmed by 1 base and the J gene end by 4 bases; junction bases not matched to a gene: 1. The V gene's germline CDR1 is SEHNR and CDR2 FQNEAQ (reference sequence). Written as DNA, the CDR3 is TGTGCCAGCAGCTTAGGGGACAGTAATCAGCCCCAGCATTTT. Residues: CASSLGDSNQPQHF.

The gene calls are TRBV9 and TRBJ2-5; 8 nucleotides match TRBD2. This CDR3 is built from 14 residues. The J segment lost 7 bases and the V segment lost 4 bases, leaving 9 bases of the junction unmatched. Germline CDR1 and CDR2: SGDLS and YYNGEE. CDR3 nucleotides: TGTGCCAGCAGCCCCACTAGCGGCGGTGCGACCCAGTACTTC. The encoded protein is CASSPTSGGATQYF. Supplemented by reference TRBV9 and TRBJ2-5, the full variable domain reads DSGVTQTPKHLITATGQRVTLRCSPRSGDLSVYWYQQSLDQGLQFLIQYYNGEERAKGNILERFSAQQFPDLHSELNLSSLELGDSALYFCASSPTSGGATQYFGPGTRLLVL.

This clone was observed a handful of times. The chain joins TRBV10-1 to TRBJ1-4, with 7 nucleotides matching TRBD1. The CDR3 totals 15 residues. J lost 3 bases, V lost 0 bases, and 1 base had no gene match. Germline V gene lookup returns CDR1 WNHNN and CDR2 SYGVQD (reference sequence). DNA for the CDR3: TGCGCCAGCAGTGAGTCGACAGGGCCTAATGAAAAACTGTTTTTT. This codes for CASSESTGPNEKLFF.

This chain connects TRBV28 to TRBJ2-3; D gene uncertain. CDR3 length equals 15 residues. CDR1 and CDR2 from the germline V gene are MDHEN and SYDVKM. V was clipped by 4 bases and J by 0 bases, with 11 bases between them. The CDR3 sequence is CASSSTTTSTDTQYF. The CDR3 DNA follows: TGTGCCAGCAGTTCGACGACGACTAGCACAGATACGCAGTATTTT.

The rearrangement uses TRBV7-8 and TRBJ2-5; maybe TRBD2 (6 bases). The J call may not be correct, given that the DNA end is closer to TRBJ2-7. This CDR3 is 12 amino acids long. CDR1 SGHVS and CDR2 FQNEAQ come from the germline V gene. The CDR3 nucleotides are TGTGCCAGCAGCTTTAGCGGATACGAGCAGTACTTC. The encoded protein is CASSFSGYEQYF.

This chain connects TRBV27 to TRBJ2-7; 8 bases are a match to TRBD1. There are 15 residues in the CDR3. V lost 7 bases and J lost 0; bases outside the gene matches: 8. Germline CDR1 reads MNHEY; CDR2 reads SMNVEV (reference sequence). This CDR3 is CASISPGTGSYEQYF. The CDR3 DNA reads as TGTGCCAGCATTTCCCCCGGGACAGGCTCCTACGAGCAGTACTTC.